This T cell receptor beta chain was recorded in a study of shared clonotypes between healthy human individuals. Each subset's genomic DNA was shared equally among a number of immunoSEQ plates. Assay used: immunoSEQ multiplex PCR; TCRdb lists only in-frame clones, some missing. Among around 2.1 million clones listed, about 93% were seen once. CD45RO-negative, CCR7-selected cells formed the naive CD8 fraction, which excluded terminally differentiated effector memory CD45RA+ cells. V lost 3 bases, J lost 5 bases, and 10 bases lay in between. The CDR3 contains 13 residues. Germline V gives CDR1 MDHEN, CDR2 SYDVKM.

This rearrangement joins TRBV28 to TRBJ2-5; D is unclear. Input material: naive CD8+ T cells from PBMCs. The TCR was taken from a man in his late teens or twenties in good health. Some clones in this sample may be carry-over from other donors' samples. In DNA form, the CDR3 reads TGTGCCAGCAGTTTTTCCCGAGCGGAGACCCAGTACTTC. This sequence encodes CASSFSRAETQYF. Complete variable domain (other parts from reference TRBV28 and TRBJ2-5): DVKVTQSSRYLVKRTGEKVFLECVQDMDHENMFWYRQDPGLGLRLIYFSYDVKMKEKGDIPEGYSVSREKKERFSLILESASTNQTSMYLCASSFSRAETQYFGPGTRLLVL.